The source of this TCR beta chain is a study of T-cell reconstitution after alpha-beta-depleted transplantation in children. Researchers prepared the TCRbeta library using unique molecular identifiers, the study reports. MiXCR, run by TCRdb on the PCR reads, gives a single entry per CDR3 protein. Of 380,000 or so distinct CDR3 sequences in the sample, roughly 14% were seen once. This clonotype appeared a few times. Germline values: CDR1 SGHRS, CDR2 YFSETQ. V was cut by 2 bases and J by 0 bases, with 8 bases left in between. The CDR3 contains 15 residues. This sequence was found in a human donor who donated a stem cell graft to a child with Fanconi anemia. The specimen comprised PBMCs, sampled from the stem cell graft. V and J are TRBV5-1 and TRBJ2-2; D is undetermined. CDR3 residues: CASSLGNSNTGELFF. For the CDR3, the DNA is TGCGCCAGCAGCTTAGGAAATTCGAACACCGGGGAGCTGTTTTTT.